The T cell receptor beta chain described here comes from a study of response to subunit inactivated influenza vaccine. Regarding the study as a whole: Authors suggested few new T cells are recruited by each seasonal influenza vaccination.

At least ten counts were recorded for this clonotype. The antigen is not known. Looked up from germline, CDR1 is SQVTM and CDR2 is ANQGSEA. CDR3 length equals 12 residues. V lost 3 bases to trimming and J lost 4 bases, with 7 bases between them. Via MiXCR, TCRdb re-called the RT-PCR reads, giving one row per CDR3 protein. The data contain 500,000 to 550,000 distinct CDR3 sequences, around 8% of them seen just once; the ten biggest clones take up under 15%. The source was PBMCs from blood, collected roughly 24 months after vaccination. The chain carries TRBV29-1 and TRBJ2-1, with D unresolved. The TCR sequence derives from a man aged 50 to 69 who received an inactivated influenza vaccine. The CDR3 is CSVDDTYNEQFF. The CDR3 bases are TGCAGCGTTGATGACACGTACAATGAGCAGTTCTTC.